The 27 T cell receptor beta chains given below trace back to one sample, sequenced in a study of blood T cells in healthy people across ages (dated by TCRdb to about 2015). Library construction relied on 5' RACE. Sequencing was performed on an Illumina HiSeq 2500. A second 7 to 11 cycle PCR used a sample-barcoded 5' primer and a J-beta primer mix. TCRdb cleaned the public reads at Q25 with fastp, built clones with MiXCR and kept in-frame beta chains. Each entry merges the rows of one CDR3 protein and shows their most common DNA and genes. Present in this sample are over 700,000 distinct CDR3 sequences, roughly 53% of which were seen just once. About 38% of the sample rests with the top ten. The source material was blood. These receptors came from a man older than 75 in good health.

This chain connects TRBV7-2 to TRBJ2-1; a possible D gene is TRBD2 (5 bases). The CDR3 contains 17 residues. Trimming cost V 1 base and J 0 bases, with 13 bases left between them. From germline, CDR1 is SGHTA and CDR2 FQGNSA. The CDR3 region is CASSLEEKRISYNEQFF. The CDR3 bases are TGTGCCAGCAGCTTAGAAGAGAAGCGGATCTCCTACAATGAGCAGTTCTTC.

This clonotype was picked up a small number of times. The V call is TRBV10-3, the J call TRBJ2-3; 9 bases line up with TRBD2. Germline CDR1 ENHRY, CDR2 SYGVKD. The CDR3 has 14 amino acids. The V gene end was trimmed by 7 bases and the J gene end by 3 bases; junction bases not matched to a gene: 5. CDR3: CAITNSGRTDTQYF. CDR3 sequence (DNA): TGTGCCATCACCAATAGCGGGAGAACAGATACGCAGTATTTT.

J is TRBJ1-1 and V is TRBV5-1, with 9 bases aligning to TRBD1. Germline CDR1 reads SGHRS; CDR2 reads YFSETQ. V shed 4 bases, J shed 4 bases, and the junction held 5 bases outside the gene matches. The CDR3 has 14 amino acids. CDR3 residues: CASSGSGQGTEAFF. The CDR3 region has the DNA TGCGCCAGCAGCGGGTCGGGACAGGGCACTGAAGCTTTCTTT.

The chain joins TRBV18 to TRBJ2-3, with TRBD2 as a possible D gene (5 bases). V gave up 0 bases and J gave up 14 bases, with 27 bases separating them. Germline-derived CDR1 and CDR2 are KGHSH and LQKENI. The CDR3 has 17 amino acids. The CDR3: CASSPPLLRGKHRDAYF. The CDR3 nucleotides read TGTGCCAGCTCACCACCGCTTCTTCGGGGAAAACACAGAGACGCGTATTTT.

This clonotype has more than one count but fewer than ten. The CDR3 DNA reads as TGCAGCGTTGCCCCAGGAGCTAGCTCCTACAATGAGCAGTTCTTC. It is translated as CSVAPGASSYNEQFF. The chain couples TRBV29-1 to TRBJ2-1; unclear D gene. The CDR3 runs to 15 residues. Trimming left V 4 bases short and J 0 bases short, with 13 bases between. Germline CDR1 and CDR2: SQVTM and ANQGSEA.

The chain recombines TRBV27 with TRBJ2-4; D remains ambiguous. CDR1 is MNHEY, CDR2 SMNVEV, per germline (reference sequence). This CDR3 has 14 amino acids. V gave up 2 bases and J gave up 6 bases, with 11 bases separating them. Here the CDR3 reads CASSLSRRTNIQYF. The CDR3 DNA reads TGTGCCAGCAGTTTAAGCCGCAGGACAAACATTCAGTACTTC.

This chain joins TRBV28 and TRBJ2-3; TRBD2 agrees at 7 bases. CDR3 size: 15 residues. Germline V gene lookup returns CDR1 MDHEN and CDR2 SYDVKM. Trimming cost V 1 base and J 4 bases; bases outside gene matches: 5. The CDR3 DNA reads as TGTGCCAGCAGTTTATCCGCGGGAGTTCCAGATACGCAGTATTTT. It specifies CASSLSAGVPDTQYF.

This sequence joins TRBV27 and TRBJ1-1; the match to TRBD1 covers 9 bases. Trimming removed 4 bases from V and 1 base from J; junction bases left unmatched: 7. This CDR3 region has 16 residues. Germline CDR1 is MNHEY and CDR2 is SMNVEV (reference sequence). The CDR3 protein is CASSSRQGVRNTEAFF. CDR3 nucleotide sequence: TGTGCCAGCAGTTCAAGACAGGGGGTCAGGAACACTGAAGCTTTCTTT.

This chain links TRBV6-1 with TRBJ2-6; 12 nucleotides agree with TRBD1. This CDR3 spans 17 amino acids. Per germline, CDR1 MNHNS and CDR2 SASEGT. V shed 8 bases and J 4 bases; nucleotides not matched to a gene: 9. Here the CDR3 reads CASGPGQGALGANVLTF. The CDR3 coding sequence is TGTGCCAGCGGACCGGGACAGGGGGCTTTAGGGGCCAACGTCCTGACTTTC.

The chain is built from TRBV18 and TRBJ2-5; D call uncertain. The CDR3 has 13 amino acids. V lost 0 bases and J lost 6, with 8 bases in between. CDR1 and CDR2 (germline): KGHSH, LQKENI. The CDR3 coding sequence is TGTGCCAGCTCACCACCGGAAGGGAAGACCCAGTACTTC. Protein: CASSPPEGKTQYF. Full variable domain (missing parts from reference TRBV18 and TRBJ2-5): NAGVMQNPRHLVRRRGQEARLRCSPMKGHSHVYWYRQLPEEGLKFMVYLQKENIIDESGMPKERFSAEFPKEGPSILRIQQVVRGDSAAYFCASSPPEGKTQYFGPGTRLLVL.

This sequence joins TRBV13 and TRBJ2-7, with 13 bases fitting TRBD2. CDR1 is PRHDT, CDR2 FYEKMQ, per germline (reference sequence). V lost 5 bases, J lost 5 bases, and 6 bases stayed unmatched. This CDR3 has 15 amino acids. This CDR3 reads CASSQWTSGRNEQYF. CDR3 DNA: TGTGCCAGCAGCCAGTGGACTAGCGGGAGAAACGAGCAGTACTTC.

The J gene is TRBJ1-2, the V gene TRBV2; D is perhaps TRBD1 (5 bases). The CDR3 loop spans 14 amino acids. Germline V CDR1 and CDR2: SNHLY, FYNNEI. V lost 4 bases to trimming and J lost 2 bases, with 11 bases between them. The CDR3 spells CASSVVQGNYGYTF. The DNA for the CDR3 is TGTGCCAGCAGTGTGGTCCAGGGCAACTATGGCTACACCTTC.

CDR3 nucleotide sequence: TGTGCCAGCAGCTTAGATCAAGGGAGGCTAGCGGGATGGGTGACCCAGTACTTC. It translates to CASSLDQGRLAGWVTQYF. The chain links TRBV11-2 to TRBJ2-5; 9 bases are shared with TRBD2. The CDR3 extends over 18 amino acids. Germline V gene sequence: CDR1 SGHAT, CDR2 FQNNGV. Losses at the gene ends were 0 bases for V and 7 bases for J; bases not matched to a gene: 15.

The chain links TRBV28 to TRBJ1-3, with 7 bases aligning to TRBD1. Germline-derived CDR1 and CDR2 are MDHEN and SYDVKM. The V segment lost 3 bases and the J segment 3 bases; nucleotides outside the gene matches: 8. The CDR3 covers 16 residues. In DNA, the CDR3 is TGTGCCAGCAGTTTCTTCAGGGGGTACGGTGGAAACACCATATATTTT. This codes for CASSFFRGYGGNTIYF.

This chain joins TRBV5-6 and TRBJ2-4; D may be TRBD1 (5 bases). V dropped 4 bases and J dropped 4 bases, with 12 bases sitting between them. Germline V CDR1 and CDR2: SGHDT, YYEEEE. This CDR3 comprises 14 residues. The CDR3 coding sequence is TGTGCCAGCAGCCGCGGCACAGGTAAAAACATTCAGTACTTC. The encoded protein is CASSRGTGKNIQYF.

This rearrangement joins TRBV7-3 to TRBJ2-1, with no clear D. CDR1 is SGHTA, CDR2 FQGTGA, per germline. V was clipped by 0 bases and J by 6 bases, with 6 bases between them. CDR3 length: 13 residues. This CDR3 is CASSLTPANEQFF. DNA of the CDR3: TGTGCCAGCAGCTTAACCCCAGCCAATGAGCAGTTCTTC.

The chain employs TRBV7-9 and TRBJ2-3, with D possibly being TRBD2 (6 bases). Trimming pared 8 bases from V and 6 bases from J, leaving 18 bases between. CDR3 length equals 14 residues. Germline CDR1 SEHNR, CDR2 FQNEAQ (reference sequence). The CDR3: CASGKGPAGDTQYF. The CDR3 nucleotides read TGTGCCAGCGGAAAGGGGCCCGCGGGGGATACGCAGTATTTT.

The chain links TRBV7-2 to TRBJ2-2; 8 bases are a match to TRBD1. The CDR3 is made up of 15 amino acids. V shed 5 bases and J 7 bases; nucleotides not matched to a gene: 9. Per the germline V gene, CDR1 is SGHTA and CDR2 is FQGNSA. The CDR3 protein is CASSTTTGAHGELFF. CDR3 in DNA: TGTGCCAGCAGCACGACGACAGGGGCCCACGGGGAGCTGTTTTTT.

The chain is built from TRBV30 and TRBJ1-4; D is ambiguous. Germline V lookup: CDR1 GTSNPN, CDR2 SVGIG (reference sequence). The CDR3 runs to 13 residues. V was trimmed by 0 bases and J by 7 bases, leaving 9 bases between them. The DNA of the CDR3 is TGTGCCTGGAGTGTCCGGTGGGGTGAAAAACTGTTTTTT. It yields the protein CAWSVRWGEKLFF.

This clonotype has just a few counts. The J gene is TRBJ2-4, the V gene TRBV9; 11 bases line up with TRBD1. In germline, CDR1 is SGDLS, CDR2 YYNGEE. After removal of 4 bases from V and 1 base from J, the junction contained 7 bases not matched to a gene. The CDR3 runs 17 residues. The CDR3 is CASSLGQGASAKNIQYF. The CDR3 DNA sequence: TGTGCCAGCAGCTTAGGACAGGGGGCTTCGGCCAAAAACATTCAGTACTTC.

CDR3 DNA: TGCAGTGCCCCCGGGGGGGACAGTATATCTTCACCCCTCCACTTT. This gives the protein CSAPGGDSISSPLHF. V and J are TRBV20-1 and TRBJ1-6; 7 bases align to TRBD1. Unmatched junction bases numbered 14, after V lost 6 bases and J lost 9 bases. Germline CDR1 and CDR2: DFQATT and SNEGSKA (reference sequence). The CDR3 length is 15 residues.

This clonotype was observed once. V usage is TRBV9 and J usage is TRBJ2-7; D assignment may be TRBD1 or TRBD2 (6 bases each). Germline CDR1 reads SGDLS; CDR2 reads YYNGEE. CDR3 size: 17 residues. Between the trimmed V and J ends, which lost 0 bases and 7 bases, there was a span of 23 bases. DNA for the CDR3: TGTGCCAGCAGCGTAGCCTCCCGGGGGCTAGCGCGCGATGAGCAGTACTTC. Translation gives CASSVASRGLARDEQYF.

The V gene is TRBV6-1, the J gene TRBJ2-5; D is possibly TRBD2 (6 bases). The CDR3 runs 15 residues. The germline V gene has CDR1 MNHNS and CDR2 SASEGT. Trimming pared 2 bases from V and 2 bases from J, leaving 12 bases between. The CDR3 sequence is CASSERERVQETQYF. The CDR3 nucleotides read TGTGCCAGCAGTGAAAGGGAGCGGGTGCAAGAGACCCAGTACTTC.

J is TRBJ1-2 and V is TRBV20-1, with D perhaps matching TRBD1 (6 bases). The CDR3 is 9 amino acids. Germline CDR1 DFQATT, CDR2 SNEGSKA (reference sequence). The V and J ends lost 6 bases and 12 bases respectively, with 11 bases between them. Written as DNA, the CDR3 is TGCAGTGCGGGGGCACAACACACCTTC. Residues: CSAGAQHTF.

CDR3 amino acids: CASSLLGGPDTQYF. The CDR3, as DNA: TGTGCCAGCAGCCTCCTAGGAGGCCCAGATACGCAGTATTTT. The V gene is TRBV7-8, the J gene TRBJ2-3; a weak D match, TRBD2 (5 bases). V was cut by 5 bases and J by 4 bases, with 13 bases left in between. The CDR3 has 14 residues. CDR1 is SGHVS, CDR2 FQNEAQ, per germline.

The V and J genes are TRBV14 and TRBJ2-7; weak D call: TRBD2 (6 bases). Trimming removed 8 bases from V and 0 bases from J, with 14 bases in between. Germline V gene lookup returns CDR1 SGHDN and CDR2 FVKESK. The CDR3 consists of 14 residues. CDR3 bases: TGTGCCAGCGGCCGGGCGGGGAGCTCCTACGAGCAGTACTTC. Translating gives CASGRAGSSYEQYF.

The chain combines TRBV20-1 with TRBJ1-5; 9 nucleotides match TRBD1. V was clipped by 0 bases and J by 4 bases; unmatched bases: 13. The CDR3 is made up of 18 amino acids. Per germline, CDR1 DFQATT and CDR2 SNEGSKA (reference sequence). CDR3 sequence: CSARDPRDRAVRNQPQHF. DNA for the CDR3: TGCAGTGCTAGAGATCCCCGGGACAGGGCGGTTCGGAATCAGCCCCAGCATTTT.